A single sample gave rise to the 14 T cell receptor beta chains below, sequenced in a study of T-cell reconstitution after alpha-beta-depleted transplantation in children. Preparation of the TCRbeta library was carried out with unique molecular identifiers. In TCRdb, the PCR reads were re-called with MiXCR into one record per CDR3 protein. The data show hundreds of thousands of distinct CDR3 sequences, over 10% seen once. The input for sequencing was PBMCs, mostly from graft donor cells, taken 360 days after TCRalphabeta/CD19-depleted stem cell transplant. All receptors come from a male patient under 18 who had a stem cell transplant for acute myeloid leukemia, so the T cells may come from the graft donor.

Note on this clonotype: A much larger clone lies one base from this, so it may be a read error. Without the conserved terminal phenylalanine or tryptophan, this CDR3 likely stems from a read error. The CDR3, as DNA: TGCGCCAGCAGCTTCTCCGGGACGGCAATCACTGAAGCTTTCTAT. Protein sequence: CASSFSGTAITEAFY. V and J are TRBV5-1 and TRBJ1-1; D is perhaps TRBD1 (5 bases). Germline V CDR1 and CDR2: SGHRS, YFSETQ. V shed 2 bases and J shed 4 bases, with 15 bases lying between them. This CDR3 has 15 residues.

Ten or more counts support this clonotype. The chain couples TRBV28 to TRBJ2-7, with unresolved D. The CDR3 is 14 amino acids. The V end was cut by 2 bases, the J end by 3 bases, with 11 bases between. The germline CDR1 and CDR2 sequences are MDHEN and SYDVKM. In DNA form, the CDR3 reads TGTGCCAGCAGTTTAAAGTTAGCCGGCTACGAGCAGTACTTC. This sequence encodes CASSLKLAGYEQYF.

The CDR3 DNA follows: TGTGCCAGCAGTACCCGACTCCGACGTTCTGGGGCCAACGTCCTGACTTTC. It specifies CASSTRLRRSGANVLTF. The rearrangement uses TRBV6-2 or TRBV6-3 and TRBJ2-6; D is unresolved. V shed 5 bases and J shed 1 base, with 15 bases lying between them. CDR1 MNHEY and CDR2 SVGEGT come from the germline V gene. The CDR3 consists of 17 residues.

J is TRBJ2-2 and V is TRBV3-1; D may be TRBD2 (6 bases). V shed 4 bases and J shed 5 bases, with 8 bases lying between them. Germline V gene data show CDR1 as LGHDT and CDR2 as YNNKEL (reference sequence). The CDR3 totals 13 residues. CDR3 sequence (DNA): TGTGCCAGCAGCCGACTAGAAACCGGGGAGCTGTTTTTT. Encoded protein: CASSRLETGELFF. Full variable domain (remainder filled in from reference TRBV3-1 and TRBJ2-2): DTAVSQTPKYLVTQMGNDKSIKCEQNLGHDTMYWYKQDSKKFLKIMFSYNNKELIINETVPNRFSPKSPDKAHLNLHINSLELGDSAVYFCASSRLETGELFFGEGSRLTVL.

The chain links TRBV28 to TRBJ1-2; D unclear. The CDR3 spans 14 residues. CDR1 is MDHEN and CDR2 is SYDVKM in the germline V gene. Trimming took 3 bases from V and 4 from J, leaving 12 bases between them. The DNA of the CDR3 is TGTGCCAGCAGTTTGCTTTACAGCGTCTATGGCTACACCTTC. This encodes CASSLLYSVYGYTF.

This clonotype was seen ten or more times. At one end, the junction sequence differs from germline, possibly due to a read error. The gene calls are TRBV5-1 and TRBJ2-7, with D perhaps matching TRBD2 (6 bases). CDR3 length equals 14 residues. Germline V gives CDR1 SGHRS, CDR2 YFSETQ. CDR3 nucleotide sequence: TGCGCCAGCAGTTTGGAGGGCCTCAGGAACGAGCAGTACTTC. Amino acids: CASSLEGLRNEQYF.

The gene calls are TRBV20-1 and TRBJ2-5; 13 nucleotides agree with TRBD2. CDR1 and CDR2 from the germline V gene are DFQATT and SNEGSKA (reference sequence). CDR3 size: 16 residues. This CDR3 is CRSGTSGTRYQETQYF. The CDR3 DNA is TGCAGGTCCGGGACTAGCGGGACGAGGTACCAAGAGACCCAGTACTTC.

V usage is TRBV3-1 and J usage is TRBJ2-2; D is uncertain. V lost 0 bases and J lost 4, with 6 bases in between. Germline V CDR1 and CDR2: LGHDT, YNNKEL (reference sequence). CDR3 length equals 14 residues. The CDR3 DNA reads TGTGCCAGCAGCCAAGAGTATTCCACCGGGGAGCTGTTTTTT. Translation: CASSQEYSTGELFF.

V and J are TRBV20-1 and TRBJ2-7, with 10 bases identical to TRBD2. The germline V gene has CDR1 DFQATT and CDR2 SNEGSKA (reference sequence). Losses at the gene ends were 3 bases for V and 3 bases for J; bases not matched to a gene: 8. The CDR3 covers 15 residues. The CDR3 nucleotides are TGCAGTGCTAGTGAAACTAGCGGGAAGATCTACGAGCAGTACTTC. Encoded protein: CSASETSGKIYEQYF.

The chain carries TRBV28 and TRBJ2-7, with TRBD2 matching over 11 bases. J was trimmed by 5 bases and V by 5 bases; bases with no gene match: 11. This CDR3 is 16 amino acids long. Germline values: CDR1 MDHEN, CDR2 SYDVKM. CDR3 residues: CASSPNSGRADNEQYF. CDR3 coding DNA: TGTGCCAGCAGTCCGAATAGCGGGAGGGCCGATAACGAGCAGTACTTC.

This clonotype was observed a few times. This rearrangement joins TRBV29-1 to TRBJ2-3, with D unresolved. Trimming took 6 bases from V and 4 from J, leaving 8 bases between them. The CDR3 sequence is 11 residues long. CDR1 and CDR2 from the germline V gene are SQVTM and ANQGSEA. CDR3 sequence: CSVRSPDTQYF. DNA for the CDR3: TGCAGCGTCCGTTCTCCAGATACGCAGTATTTT.

In this sample, this clonotype turned up many times. The genes are TRBV20-1 and TRBJ2-3; 11 nucleotides match TRBD2. The length of the CDR3 is 15 residues. The V gene's germline CDR1 is DFQATT and CDR2 SNEGSKA (reference sequence). V lost 4 bases to trimming and J lost 2 bases; unmatched junction nucleotides: 5. The CDR3 reads CSATKLAGDTDTQYF. DNA of the CDR3: TGCAGTGCTACTAAACTAGCGGGGGACACAGATACGCAGTATTTT.

This clonotype was observed at least ten times. The chain joins TRBV7-3 to TRBJ2-2, with 7 bases identical to TRBD2. The CDR3 is 16 amino acids. Losses at the gene ends were 0 bases for V and 4 bases for J; bases not matched to a gene: 5. Germline V gene sequence: CDR1 SGHTA, CDR2 FQGTGA. The DNA of the CDR3 is TGTGCCAGCAGCTTAACCGGGGGAGGGGCCACCGGGGAGCTGTTTTTT. The encoded protein is CASSLTGGGATGELFF.

The chain carries TRBV18 and TRBJ2-1, with D maybe TRBD1 (6 bases). In germline, CDR1 is KGHSH, CDR2 LQKENI. The CDR3 runs to 14 residues. The V gene lost 3 bases and the J gene lost 3 bases, with 9 bases spanning the gap. CDR3 DNA sequence: TGTGCCAGCTCACCTCAGGGGCGCTACAATGAGCAGTTCTTC. This gives the protein CASSPQGRYNEQFF.